This T cell receptor beta chain was sequenced during a study of beta chain features in type 1 diabetes. General study results and limits: Within each of all four CD4+ subsets, Type 1 diabetes patients had TCRB CDR3s that were moderately but significantly shorter.

This clone was observed a handful of times. The antigen remains undetermined. Germline CDR1 and CDR2: MDHEN and SYDVKM. This CDR3 contains 16 residues. With 7 bases clipped from V and 0 bases from J, the junction kept 10 bases outside the gene matches. The whole isolated RNA underwent reverse transcription, so sequencing captured expressed TCRB transcripts. Here immunoSEQ multiplex PCR was the method, and the copy in TCRdb shows in-frame clones only, minus some. The table lists 640,000 or so clones, roughly 13% of them singletons, with just under 0.04% in the top ten. This sequence joins TRBV28 and TRBJ1-2; 8 nucleotides agree with TRBD1. Sequencing was done on a sample of naive CD4+ T cells from blood. This TCR was sampled from a man younger than 35 with type 1 diabetes. CDR3 nucleotides: TGTGCCAGCAATTTCCCGGACAGGGCCACTAACTATGGCTACACCTTC. Protein sequence: CASNFPDRATNYGYTF.